This T cell receptor beta chain was profiled in a study of early T cells in non-severe SARS-CoV-2 infection. Study details: Bulk RNA from unsorted whole blood was sequenced; chains were unpaired. Notes on the study in general: Comparison of clonotypes with VDJdb favored anti-spike CD8 responses while missing private and CD4 specificities.

The protocol attached unique molecular identifiers to individual cDNA molecules. One entry per CDR3 protein, called by TCRdb with MiXCR from the 5' RACE reads. The top ten clones hold approximately 5.8% of a sample with tens of thousands of distinct CDR3 sequences, 3.5% to 5% of them seen once. Germline V gene data show CDR1 as DFQATT and CDR2 as SNEGSKA (reference sequence). Unmatched junction bases numbered 17, after V lost 0 bases and J lost 6 bases. This CDR3 has 17 amino acids. This clonotype occurred many times. Its antigen is currently unknown. The sample was whole blood. The sequence was obtained from an adult who was a healthcare worker with PCR-confirmed SARS-CoV-2 infection or an uninfected control (not recorded which). The V call is TRBV20-1, the J call TRBJ2-7; 7 bases fit TRBD2. CDR3 coding DNA: TGCAGTGCTAGAGATTTGGCCCATCTTGCGGGAGCGGGCGAGCAGTACTTC. Translated: CSARDLAHLAGAGEQYF.